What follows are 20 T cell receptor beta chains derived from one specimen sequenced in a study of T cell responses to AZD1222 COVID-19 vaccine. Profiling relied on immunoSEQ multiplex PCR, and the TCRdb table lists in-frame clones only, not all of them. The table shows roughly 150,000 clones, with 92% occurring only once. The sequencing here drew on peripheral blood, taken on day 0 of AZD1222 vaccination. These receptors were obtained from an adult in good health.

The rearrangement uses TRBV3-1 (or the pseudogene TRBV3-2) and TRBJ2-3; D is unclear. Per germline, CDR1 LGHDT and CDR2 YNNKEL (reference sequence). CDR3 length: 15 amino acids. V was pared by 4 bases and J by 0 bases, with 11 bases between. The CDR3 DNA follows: TGTGCCAGCAGCCGTCCCGGAGCAAGCACAGATACGCAGTATTTT. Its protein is CASSRPGASTDTQYF.

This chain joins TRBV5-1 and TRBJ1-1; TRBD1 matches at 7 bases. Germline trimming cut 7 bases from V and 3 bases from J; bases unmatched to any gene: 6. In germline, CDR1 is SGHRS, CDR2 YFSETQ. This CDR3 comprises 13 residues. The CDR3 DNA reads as TGCGCCAGCCGGCAGGGGGATCACACTGAAGCTTTCTTT. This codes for CASRQGDHTEAFF.

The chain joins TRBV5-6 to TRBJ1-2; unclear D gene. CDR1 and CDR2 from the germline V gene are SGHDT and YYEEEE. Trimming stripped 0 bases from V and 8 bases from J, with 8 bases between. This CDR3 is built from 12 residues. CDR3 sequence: CASSLATAGYTF. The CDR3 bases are TGTGCCAGCAGCTTGGCCACGGCGGGCTACACCTTC.

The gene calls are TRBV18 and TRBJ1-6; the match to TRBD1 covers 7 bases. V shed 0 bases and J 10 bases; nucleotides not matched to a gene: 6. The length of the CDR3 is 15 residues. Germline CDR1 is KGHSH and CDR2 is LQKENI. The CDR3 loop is CASSPPAVRGSPLHF. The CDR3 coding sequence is TGTGCCAGCTCACCACCGGCAGTCAGGGGGTCACCCCTCCACTTT. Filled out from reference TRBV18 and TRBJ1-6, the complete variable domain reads NAGVMQNPRHLVRRRGQEARLRCSPMKGHSHVYWYRQLPEEGLKFMVYLQKENIIDESGMPKERFSAEFPKEGPSILRIQQVVRGDSAAYFCASSPPAVRGSPLHFGNGTRLTVT.

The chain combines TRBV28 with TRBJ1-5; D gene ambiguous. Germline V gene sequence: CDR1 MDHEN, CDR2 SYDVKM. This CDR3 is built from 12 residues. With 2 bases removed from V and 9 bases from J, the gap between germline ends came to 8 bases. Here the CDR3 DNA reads TGTGCCAGCAGTTTAGCACCGACGCCCCAGCATTTT. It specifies CASSLAPTPQHF.

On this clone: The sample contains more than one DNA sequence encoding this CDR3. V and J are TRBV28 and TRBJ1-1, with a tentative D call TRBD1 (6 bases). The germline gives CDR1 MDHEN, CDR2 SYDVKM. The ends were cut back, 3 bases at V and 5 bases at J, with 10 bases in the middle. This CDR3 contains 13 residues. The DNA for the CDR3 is TGTGCCAGCAGTTTTGGAGGGGGAACTGAAGCTTTCTTT. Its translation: CASSFGGGTEAFF.

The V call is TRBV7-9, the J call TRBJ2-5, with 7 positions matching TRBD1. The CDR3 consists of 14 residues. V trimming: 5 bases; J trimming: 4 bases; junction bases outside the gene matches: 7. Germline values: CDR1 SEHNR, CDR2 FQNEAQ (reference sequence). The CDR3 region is CASSRLGGGETQYF. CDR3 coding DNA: TGTGCCAGCAGCAGGTTAGGGGGCGGAGAGACCCAGTACTTC.

In DNA form, the CDR3 reads TGTGCCAGCAGCTTAGGGACAGACACTGAAGCTTTCTTT. This translates into CASSLGTDTEAFF. The rearrangement links TRBV7-6 to TRBJ1-1, with a possible D match to TRBD1 (6 bases). The CDR3 totals 13 residues. The germline V gene has CDR1 SGHVS and CDR2 FNYEAQ. Trimming took off 1 base at V and 3 bases at J, with 6 bases between the two ends.

The CDR3 region is CASSPQGSSYEQYF. CDR3 coding DNA: TGTGCCAGCTCACCACAGGGGTCTTCCTACGAGCAGTACTTC. The chain uses TRBV18 and TRBJ2-7, with D tentatively TRBD1 (5 bases). The CDR3 has 14 residues. Trimming stripped 1 base from V and 1 base from J, with 8 bases between. The germline CDR1 and CDR2 sequences are KGHSH and LQKENI.

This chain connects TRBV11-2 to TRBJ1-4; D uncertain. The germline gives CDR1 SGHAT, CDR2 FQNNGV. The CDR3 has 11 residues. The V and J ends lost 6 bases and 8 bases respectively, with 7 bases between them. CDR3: CASSPREKLFF. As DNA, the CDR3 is TGTGCCAGCAGTCCGAGGGAAAAACTGTTTTTT.

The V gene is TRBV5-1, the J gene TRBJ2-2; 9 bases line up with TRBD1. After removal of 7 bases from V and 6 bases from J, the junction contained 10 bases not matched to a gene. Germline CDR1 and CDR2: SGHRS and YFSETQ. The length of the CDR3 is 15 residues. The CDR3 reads CASDPGQGLAGELFF. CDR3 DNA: TGCGCCAGCGACCCGGGACAGGGCTTGGCCGGGGAGCTGTTTTTT.

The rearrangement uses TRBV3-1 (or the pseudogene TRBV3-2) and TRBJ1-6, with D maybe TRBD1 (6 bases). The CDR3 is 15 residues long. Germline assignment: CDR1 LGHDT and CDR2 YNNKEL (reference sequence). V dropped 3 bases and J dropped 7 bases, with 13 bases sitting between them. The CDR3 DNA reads TGTGCCAGCAGCCAGCGGGCAGGGGCAAATTCACCCCTCCACTTT. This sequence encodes CASSQRAGANSPLHF.

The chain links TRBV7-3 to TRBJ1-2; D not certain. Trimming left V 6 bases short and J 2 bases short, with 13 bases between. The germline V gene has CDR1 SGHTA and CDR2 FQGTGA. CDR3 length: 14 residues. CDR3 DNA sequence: TGTGCCAGCAGTTTTGGGCTGAGCAACTATGGCTACACCTTC. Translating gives CASSFGLSNYGYTF.

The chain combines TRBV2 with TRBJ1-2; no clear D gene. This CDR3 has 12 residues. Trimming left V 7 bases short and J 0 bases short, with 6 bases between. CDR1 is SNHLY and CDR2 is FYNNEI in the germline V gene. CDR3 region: CASTTANYGYTF. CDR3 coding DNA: TGTGCCAGCACTACCGCTAACTATGGCTACACCTTC.

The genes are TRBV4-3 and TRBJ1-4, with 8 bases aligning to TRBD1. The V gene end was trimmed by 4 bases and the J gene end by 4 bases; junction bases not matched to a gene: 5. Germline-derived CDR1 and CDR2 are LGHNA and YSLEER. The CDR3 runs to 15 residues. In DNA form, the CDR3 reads TGCGCCAGCAGCCCGCGGACAGGGATTAATGAAAAACTGTTTTTT. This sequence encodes CASSPRTGINEKLFF.

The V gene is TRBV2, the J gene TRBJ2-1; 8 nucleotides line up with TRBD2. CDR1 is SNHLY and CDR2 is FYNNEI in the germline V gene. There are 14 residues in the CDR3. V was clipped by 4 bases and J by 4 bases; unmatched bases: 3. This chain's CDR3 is CASSVRGGYNEQFF. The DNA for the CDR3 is TGTGCCAGCAGTGTACGGGGGGGGTACAATGAGCAGTTCTTC.

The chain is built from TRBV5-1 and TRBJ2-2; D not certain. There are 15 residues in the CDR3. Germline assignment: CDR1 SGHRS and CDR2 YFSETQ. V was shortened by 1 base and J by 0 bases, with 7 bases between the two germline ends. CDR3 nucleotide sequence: TGCGCCAGCAGCTTGACCGTCGCGAACACCGGGGAGCTGTTTTTT. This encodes CASSLTVANTGELFF.

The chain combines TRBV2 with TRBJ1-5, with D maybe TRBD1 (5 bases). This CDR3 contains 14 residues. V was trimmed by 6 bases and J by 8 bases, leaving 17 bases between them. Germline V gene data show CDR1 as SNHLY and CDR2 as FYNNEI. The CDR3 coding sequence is TGTGCCAGCAGAGCATCAGGACTGGGGGAGCCCCAGCATTTT. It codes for CASRASGLGEPQHF.

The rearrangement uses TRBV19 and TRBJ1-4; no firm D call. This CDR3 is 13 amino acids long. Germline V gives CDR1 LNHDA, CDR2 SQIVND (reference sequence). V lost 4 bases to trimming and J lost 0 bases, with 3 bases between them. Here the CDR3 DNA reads TGTGCCAGTAGTAAGGCAACTAATGAAAAACTGTTTTTT. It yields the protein CASSKATNEKLFF.

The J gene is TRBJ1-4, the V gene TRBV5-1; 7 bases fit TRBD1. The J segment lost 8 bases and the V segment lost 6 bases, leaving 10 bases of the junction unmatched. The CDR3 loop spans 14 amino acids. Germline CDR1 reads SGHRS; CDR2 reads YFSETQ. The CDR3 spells CASTQQGLWEKLFF. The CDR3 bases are TGCGCCAGCACCCAACAGGGGTTATGGGAAAAACTGTTTTTT.